This is a list of T cell receptor beta chains from one sample in a study of blood T cell repertoires in COVID-19. Method: immunoSEQ multiplex PCR; TCRdb's copy keeps in-frame clones and lacks some. This sample has 150,000 to 200,000 clones, with 88% found just once. Material for sequencing was PBMCs or T cells enriched from blood (not recorded which). The receptors come from a woman between 18 and 29 years old who had recovered from COVID-19. Each CDR3 is given with its conserved first and last residue. A D gene is named only where the DNA matches it firmly. Rows may omit the clone size; those that give it use once, few, many or a size class.

>TRBJ2-2|TRBD2|TRBV7-3|NA
TGTGCCAGCAGTCCTAGCGGGGATAACACCGGGGAGCTGTTTTTT
CASSPSGDNTGELFF
>TRBJ1-5|NA|TRBV21-1|once
TGTGCCAGCAGCAAATTACTGGCAGGTATCAACAATCAGCCCCAGCATTTT
CASSKLLAGINNQPQHF
>TRBJ2-6|TRBD1|TRBV19|NA
TGTGCCAGTAGTTCAAACATAGGACAGGGGGGTATCCCTGGGGCCAACGTCCTGACTTTC
CASSSNIGQGGIPGANVLTF
>TRBJ1-1|TRBD1|TRBV6-2/TRBV6-3|NA
TGTGCCAGCAGTTACTCGGCCGGACAGGGACCGAACACTGAAGCTTTCTTT
CASSYSAGQGPNTEAFF
>TRBJ1-4|TRBD1|TRBV5-5|NA
TGTGCCAGCAAGGGACAGGGGAATGAAAAACTGTTTTTT
CASKGQGNEKLFF
>TRBJ2-1|NA|TRBV27|NA
TGTGCCAGCAGAATTGGGGCAGCTTACAATGAGCAGTTCTTC
CASRIGAAYNEQFF
>TRBJ2-7|TRBD2|TRBV27|NA
TGTGCCAGCAGCCCCACCGGGACTAGCGCCTACGAGCAGTACTTC
CASSPTGTSAYEQYF
>TRBJ2-1|TRBD1|TRBV5-1|NA
TGCGCCAGCAGCCTGGGGACAGGGGGCGATGAGCAGTTCTTC
CASSLGTGGDEQFF
>TRBJ2-5|TRBD2|TRBV2|NA
TGTGCCAGCAGTGACTGGTTTAGCGGGGGGTCTGGGACCCAGTACTTC
CASSDWFSGGSGTQYF
>TRBJ2-7|TRBD2|TRBV18|NA
TGTGCCAGCTCACCGGGTGGCGGGAGAAATGGCGAGCAGTACTTC
CASSPGGGRNGEQYF
>TRBJ2-7|NA|TRBV27|once
TGTGCCAGCAGTTGGGGGCAGGGCAGGTACGAGCAGTACTTC
CASSWGQGRYEQYF
>TRBJ1-1|NA|TRBV12-3/TRBV12-4|once
TGTGCCAGCAGTTTATGGCACACTGAAGCTTTCTTT
CASSLWHTEAFF
>TRBJ2-1|TRBD1|TRBV3-1/TRBV3-2|many
TGTGCCAGCAGCCAAGGGACAGGCCCTAGGAATGAGCAGTTCTTC
CASSQGTGPRNEQFF
>TRBJ2-1|NA|TRBV19|NA
TGTGCCAGTAGTATAGTCCCTGCAGGGTACAATGAGCAGTTCTTC
CASSIVPAGYNEQFF
>TRBJ1-2|TRBD1|TRBV4-1|NA
TGCGCCAGCAGCCAAGATTCGGACAGGGTCTATGGCTACACCTTC
CASSQDSDRVYGYTF
>TRBJ1-6|TRBD1|TRBV18|NA
TGTGCCAGCTCACCGAGGACAGGGGAGGATTCACCCCTCCACTTT
CASSPRTGEDSPLHF
>TRBJ1-2|TRBD1|TRBV6-4|NA
TGTGCCAGCAGTCCGGGACAGGGAGTAAATGGCTACACCTTC
CASSPGQGVNGYTF
>TRBJ2-7|TRBD1|TRBV19|NA
TGTGCCAGTAGTACTGGAACCGGGACAGGGGTCTCCTACGAGCAGTACTTC
CASSTGTGTGVSYEQYF
>TRBJ1-6|TRBD1|TRBV2|NA
TGTGCCAGCAGTGACGGGGGACAGGTTTATTCACCCCTCCACTTT
CASSDGGQVYSPLHF
>TRBJ1-3|NA|TRBV21-1|NA
TGTGCCGGGGACAGACATCCAATACACTCTTCTGGAAACACCATATATTTT
CAGDRHPIHSSGNTIYF
>TRBJ2-3|NA|TRBV11-2|NA
TGTGCCAGCAGCTTATTCGGCACAGATACGCAGTATTTT
CASSLFGTDTQYF
>TRBJ1-1|NA|TRBV18|NA
TGTGCCAGCTCACCGGGACAACCGAACACTGAAGCTTTCTTT
CASSPGQPNTEAFF
>TRBJ2-1|NA|TRBV9|NA
TGTGCCAGCAGCGCCAAAAACTACAATGAGCAGTTCTTC
CASSAKNYNEQFF
>TRBJ1-3|NA|TRBV30|NA
TGTGCCTGGACTCCGGGAGGAAACACCATATATTTT
CAWTPGGNTIYF
>TRBJ2-2|TRBD1|TRBV6-4|once
TGTGCCAGCAGTCCGGGACAGGGACCCGGGGAGCTGTTTTTT
CASSPGQGPGELFF
>TRBJ2-1|NA|TRBV3-1/TRBV3-2|NA
TGTGCCAGCAGCCAAGATTACGGACTCGGCTACAATGAGCAGTTCTTC
CASSQDYGLGYNEQFF
>TRBJ2-3|TRBD2|TRBV2|NA
TGTGCCAGCAGAGCGGGACTTTCAGATACGCAGTATTTT
CASRAGLSDTQYF
>TRBJ1-2|TRBD1|TRBV29-1|NA
TGCAGCGTGGCGATATGGGACACAGGGGGCGGCTATGGCTACACCTTC
CSVAIWDTGGGYGYTF
>TRBJ2-6|NA|TRBV28|many
TGTGCCAGCAGTTGGGGGGGAACAGGGCCCTCTGGGGCCAACGTCCTGACTTTC
CASSWGGTGPSGANVLTF
>TRBJ1-1|NA|TRBV28|NA
TGTGCCAGCTATGACAGCCACACTGAAGCTTTCTTT
CASYDSHTEAFF
>TRBJ2-5|TRBD2|TRBV11-3|NA
TGTGCCAGCAGCTTGGCCGGTGCTAGCGGTCAAGAGACCCAGTACTTC
CASSLAGASGQETQYF
>TRBJ2-5|NA|TRBV6-1|NA
TGTGCCAGCAGTGACGGGGGGCGCAGGGAGACCCAGTACTTC
CASSDGGRRETQYF
>TRBJ2-1|NA|TRBV29-1|NA
TGCAGCGTTGAGGCAGGGGTAAGGCAAGAGCAGTTCTTC
CSVEAGVRQEQFF
>TRBJ1-2|TRBD1|TRBV27|NA
TGTGCCAGCTCCAGGGGGTCTAACTATGGCTACACCTTC
CASSRGSNYGYTF
>TRBJ2-7|TRBD1|TRBV6-1|NA
TGTGCCAGCAGTGAAGGGGCAGGGGGCGTCAACGAGCAGTACTTC
CASSEGAGGVNEQYF
>TRBJ1-5|NA|TRBV4-2|NA
TGTGCCAGCAGCCAAGAACCCGGGGGCAATCAGCCCCAGCATTTT
CASSQEPGGNQPQHF
>TRBJ2-1|TRBD2|TRBV6-5|NA
TGTGCCAGCAGTTACTCGTCGGGAGGCCCCAATGAGCAGTTCTTC
CASSYSSGGPNEQFF
>TRBJ2-1|NA|TRBV7-2|NA
TGTGCCAGCAGCTTTGGGGCGAGCTCCTACAATGAGCAGTTCTTC
CASSFGASSYNEQFF
>TRBJ1-5|NA|TRBV28|NA
TGTGCCAGCAGTTTAGATCGGGAGACTAATCAGCCCCAGCATTTT
CASSLDRETNQPQHF
>TRBJ2-1|TRBD1|TRBV9|once
TGTGCCAGCAGCGTTACGACAGGGGAGAGCAATGAGCAGTTCTTC
CASSVTTGESNEQFF
>TRBJ1-1|NA|TRBV11-2|NA
TGTGCCAGCAGCTTCCTCGGGGCGGGGAGCACTGAAGCTTTCTTT
CASSFLGAGSTEAFF